What follows are 4 T cell receptor beta chains derived from one specimen sequenced in a study of shared clonotypes between healthy human individuals. Repertoires were generated with immunoSEQ multiplex PCR, while TCRdb's copy carries only in-frame clones and drops some. The table has 600,000 to 750,000 clones, 80% to 95% seen once. Specimen: memory CD8+ T cells from PBMCs. Indicated subset: CD45RO+ cells pooled with CCR7-negative TemRA cells. The receptors shown here come from a man between 18 and 29 years old in good health. Some clones in this sample may be carry-over from other donors' samples.

The chain has TRBV25-1 and TRBJ1-2; D is ambiguous. With 4 bases removed from V and 6 bases from J, the gap between germline ends came to 21 bases. CDR3 length: 16 amino acids. The germline gives CDR1 MGHDK, CDR2 SYGVNS. The CDR3 bases are TGTGCCAGCAGTGGGGTAAGACAAACTGGAGGCCATGGCTACACCTTC. It specifies CASSGVRQTGGHGYTF.

V usage is TRBV29-1 and J usage is TRBJ1-2, with D uncertain. The V end lost 4 bases, the J end lost 8 bases, and 32 bases lay between the germline ends. Germline V lookup: CDR1 SQVTM, CDR2 ANQGSEA. The CDR3 sequence is 18 residues long. The CDR3 region has the DNA TGCAGCGTTGTAACCAACACTTTCACTGGAAAAGGGTTAAACGGCTACACCTTC. Translating it yields CSVVTNTFTGKGLNGYTF. The complete variable domain, with remaining parts taken from reference TRBV29-1 and TRBJ1-2, reads SAVISQKPSRDICQRGTSLTIQCQVDSQVTMMFWYRQQPGQSLTLIATANQGSEATYESGFVIDKFPISRPNLTFSTLTVSNMSPEDSSIYLCSVVTNTFTGKGLNGYTFGSGTRLTVV.

The chain joins TRBV10-3 to TRBJ1-5; 7 bases match TRBD1. Germline loops: CDR1 ENHRY, CDR2 SYGVKD. J lost 3 bases, V lost 0 bases, and 2 bases had no gene match. The CDR3 is 15 amino acids. CDR3 amino acids: CAISESGTVNQPQHF. CDR3 DNA: TGTGCCATCAGTGAGTCCGGGACAGTCAATCAGCCCCAGCATTTT.

The chain recombines TRBV2 with TRBJ2-7, with a weak D call TRBD1 (5 bases). CDR1 and CDR2 (germline): SNHLY, FYNNEI. The CDR3 extends over 16 amino acids. The V gene lost 7 bases and the J gene lost 0 bases, with 19 bases spanning the gap. The CDR3 DNA is TGTGCCAGCACCTTCCGACAGACCCGCGCCTCCTACGAGCAGTACTTC. This translates into CASTFRQTRASYEQYF.